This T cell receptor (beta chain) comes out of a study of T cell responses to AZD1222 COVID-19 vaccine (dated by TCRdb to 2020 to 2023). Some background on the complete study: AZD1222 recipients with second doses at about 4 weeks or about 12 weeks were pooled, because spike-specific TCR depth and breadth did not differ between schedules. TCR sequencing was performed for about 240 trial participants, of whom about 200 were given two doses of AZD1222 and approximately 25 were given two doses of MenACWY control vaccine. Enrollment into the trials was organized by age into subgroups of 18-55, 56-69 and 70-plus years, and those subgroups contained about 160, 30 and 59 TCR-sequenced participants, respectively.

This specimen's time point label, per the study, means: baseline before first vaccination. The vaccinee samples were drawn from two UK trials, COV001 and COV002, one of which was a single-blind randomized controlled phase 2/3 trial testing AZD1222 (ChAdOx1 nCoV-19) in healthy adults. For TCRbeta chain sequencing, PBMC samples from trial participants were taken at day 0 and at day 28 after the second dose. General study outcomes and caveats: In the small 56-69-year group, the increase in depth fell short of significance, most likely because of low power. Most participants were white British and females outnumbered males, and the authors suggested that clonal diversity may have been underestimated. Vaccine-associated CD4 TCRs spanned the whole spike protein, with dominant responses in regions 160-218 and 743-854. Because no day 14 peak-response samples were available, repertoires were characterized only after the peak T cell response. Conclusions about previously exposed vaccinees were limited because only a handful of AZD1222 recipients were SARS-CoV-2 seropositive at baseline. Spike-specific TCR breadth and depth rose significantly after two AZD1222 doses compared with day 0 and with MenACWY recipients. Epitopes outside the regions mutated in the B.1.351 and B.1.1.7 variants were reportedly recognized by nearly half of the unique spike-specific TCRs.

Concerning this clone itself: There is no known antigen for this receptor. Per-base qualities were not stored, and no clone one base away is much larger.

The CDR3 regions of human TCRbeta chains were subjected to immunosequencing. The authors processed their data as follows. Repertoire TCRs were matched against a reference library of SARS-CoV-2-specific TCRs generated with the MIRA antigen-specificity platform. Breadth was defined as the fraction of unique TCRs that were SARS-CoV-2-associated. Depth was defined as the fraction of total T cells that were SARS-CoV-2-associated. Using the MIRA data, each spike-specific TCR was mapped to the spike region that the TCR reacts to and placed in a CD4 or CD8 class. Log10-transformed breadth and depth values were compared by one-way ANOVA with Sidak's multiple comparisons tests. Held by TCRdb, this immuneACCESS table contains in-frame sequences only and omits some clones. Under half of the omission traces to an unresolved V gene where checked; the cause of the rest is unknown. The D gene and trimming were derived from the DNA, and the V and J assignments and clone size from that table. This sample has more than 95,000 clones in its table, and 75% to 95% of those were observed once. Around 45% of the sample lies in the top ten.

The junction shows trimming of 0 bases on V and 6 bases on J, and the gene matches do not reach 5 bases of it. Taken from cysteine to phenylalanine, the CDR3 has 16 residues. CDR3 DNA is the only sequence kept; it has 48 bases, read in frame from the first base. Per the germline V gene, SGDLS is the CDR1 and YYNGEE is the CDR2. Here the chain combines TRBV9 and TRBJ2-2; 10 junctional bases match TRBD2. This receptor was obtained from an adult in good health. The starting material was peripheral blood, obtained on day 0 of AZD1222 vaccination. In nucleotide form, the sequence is TGTGCCAGCAGCGTAGCTAGCGGGAGTAGCTCCGGGGAGCTGTTTTTT. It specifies CASSVASGSSSGELFF. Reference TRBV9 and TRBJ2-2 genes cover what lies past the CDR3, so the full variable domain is DSGVTQTPKHLITATGQRVTLRCSPRSGDLSVYWYQQSLDQGLQFLIQYYNGEERAKGNILERFSAQQFPDLHSELNLSSLELGDSALYFCASSVASGSSSGELFFGEGSRLTVL.